The clone carrying this T cell receptor beta chain was detected ten times or more. Recently diagnosed hyperthyroidism of less than 2 months' duration affected patients aged 18 to 65. Patients showing uncontrolled infection, other autoimmune disease, pregnancy or lactation were ineligible. Using around 10 ml of fresh peripheral blood, PBMCs were prepared. RNA transcripts yielded amplified TCR beta CDR3 regions. RT-PCR in the first round (using the HTBI primer set) targeted the TCR CDR3. In TCRdb, the multiplex PCR reads were re-called with MiXCR into one record per CDR3 protein. This table holds about 840,000 distinct CDR3 sequences, 35% to 45% found once. These data are taken from a study of T cells in Graves' hyperthyroidism and ophthalmopathy. Study background: Before any treatment, at initial diagnosis, peripheral blood was collected.

Per the germline V gene, CDR1 is SGHTA and CDR2 is FQGNSA. There are 15 residues in the CDR3. J lost 3 bases, V lost 1 base, and 6 bases had no gene match. The V call is TRBV7-2, the J call TRBJ2-7, with 7 nucleotides matching TRBD2. This clonotype originated in a man aged 18 to 29 with Graves' hyperthyroidism. The sequenced sample was blood. DNA of the CDR3: TGTGCCAGCAGCTTAGTGGTAGCGGGTGACTACGAGCAGTACTTC. This gives the protein CASSLVVAGDYEQYF.